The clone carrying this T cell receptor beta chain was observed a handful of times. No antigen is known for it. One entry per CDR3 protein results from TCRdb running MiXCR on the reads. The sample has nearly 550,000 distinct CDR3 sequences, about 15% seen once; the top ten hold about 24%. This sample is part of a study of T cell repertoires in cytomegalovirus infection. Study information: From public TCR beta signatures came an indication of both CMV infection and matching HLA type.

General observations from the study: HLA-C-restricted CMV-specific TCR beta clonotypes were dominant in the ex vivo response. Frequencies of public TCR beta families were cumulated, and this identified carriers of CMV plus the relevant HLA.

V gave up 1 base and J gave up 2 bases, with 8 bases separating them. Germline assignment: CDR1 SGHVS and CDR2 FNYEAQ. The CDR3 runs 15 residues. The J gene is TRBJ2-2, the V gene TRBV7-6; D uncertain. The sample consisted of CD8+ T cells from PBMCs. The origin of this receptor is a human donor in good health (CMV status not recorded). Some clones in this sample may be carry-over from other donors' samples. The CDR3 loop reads CASSLVLFNTGELFF. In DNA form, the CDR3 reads TGTGCCAGCAGCTTAGTTCTTTTCAACACCGGGGAGCTGTTTTTT.